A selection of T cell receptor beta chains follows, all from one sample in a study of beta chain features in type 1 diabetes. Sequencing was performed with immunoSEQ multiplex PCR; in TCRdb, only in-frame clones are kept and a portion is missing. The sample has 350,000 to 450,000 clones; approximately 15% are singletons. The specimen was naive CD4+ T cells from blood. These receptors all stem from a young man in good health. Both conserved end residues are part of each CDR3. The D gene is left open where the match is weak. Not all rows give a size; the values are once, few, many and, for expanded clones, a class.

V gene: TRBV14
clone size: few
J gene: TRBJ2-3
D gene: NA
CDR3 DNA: TGTGCCAGCAGCCAAGAGCTAGCTATCTCCACAGATACGCAGTATTTT
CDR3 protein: CASSQELAISTDTQYF

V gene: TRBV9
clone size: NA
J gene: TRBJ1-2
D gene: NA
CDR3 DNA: TGTGCCAGCAGCGAAGGGGTGGGCGGCTACACCTTC
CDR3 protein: CASSEGVGGYTF

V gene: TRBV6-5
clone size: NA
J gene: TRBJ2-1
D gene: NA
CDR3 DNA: TGTGCCAGTAAACAGGGCTCCTACAATGAGCAGTTCTTC
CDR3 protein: CASKQGSYNEQFF

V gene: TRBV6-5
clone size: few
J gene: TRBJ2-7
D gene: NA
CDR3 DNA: TGTGCCACTAGGGGTCTAGTGGCGGAGGAGCAGTACTTC
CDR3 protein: CATRGLVAEEQYF

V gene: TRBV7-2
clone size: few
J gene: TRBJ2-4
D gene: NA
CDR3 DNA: TGTGCCAGCAGCTTAGGGGGATTAGCCAAAAACATTCAGTACTTC
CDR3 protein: CASSLGGLAKNIQYF

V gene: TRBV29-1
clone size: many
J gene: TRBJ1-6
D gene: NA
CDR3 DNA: TGCAGCGTTGGCCTGCACGGGAAGTCACCCCTCCACTTT
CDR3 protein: CSVGLHGKSPLHF

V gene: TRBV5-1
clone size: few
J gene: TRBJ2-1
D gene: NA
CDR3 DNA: TGCGCCAGCAGCTTAAAGCTTAATGAGCAGTTCTTC
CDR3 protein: CASSLKLNEQFF

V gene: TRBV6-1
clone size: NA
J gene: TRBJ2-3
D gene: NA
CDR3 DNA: TGTGCCAGCCTTCGGTGGCGGGGCGACACAGATACGCAGTATTTT
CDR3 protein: CASLRWRGDTDTQYF

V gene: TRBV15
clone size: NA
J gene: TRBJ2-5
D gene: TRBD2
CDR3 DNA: TGTGCCACCGGACTAGCGACGGAAGAGACCCAGTACTTC
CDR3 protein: CATGLATEETQYF

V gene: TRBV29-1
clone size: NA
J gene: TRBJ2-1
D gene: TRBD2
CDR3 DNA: TGCAGCGTTCGGACTAGCGGGAGACTCAATGAGCAGTTCTTC
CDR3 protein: CSVRTSGRLNEQFF

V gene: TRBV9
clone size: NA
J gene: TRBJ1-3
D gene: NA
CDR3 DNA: TGTGCCAGCAGCGTTGACAGCGCCGGAAACACCATATATTTT
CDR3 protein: CASSVDSAGNTIYF

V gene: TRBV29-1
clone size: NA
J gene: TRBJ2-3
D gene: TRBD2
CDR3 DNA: TGCAGCGTTGAACCGGCGGGAGCTACAGATACGCAGTATTTT
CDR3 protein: CSVEPAGATDTQYF

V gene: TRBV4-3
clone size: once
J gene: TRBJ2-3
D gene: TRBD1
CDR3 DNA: TGCGCCAGCAGCCAAGACGAGGGACAGGGAACAGATACGCAGTATTTT
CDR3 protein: CASSQDEGQGTDTQYF

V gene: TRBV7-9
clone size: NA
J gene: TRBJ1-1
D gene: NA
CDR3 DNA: TGTGCCAGCAGCTTAGATATTAGCACTGAAGCTTTCTTT
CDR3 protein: CASSLDISTEAFF

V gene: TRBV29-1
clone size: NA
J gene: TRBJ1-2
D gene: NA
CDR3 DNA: TGCAGCGTTGTTTGGGGGGTGAGTGGCTACACCTTC
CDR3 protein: CSVVWGVSGYTF

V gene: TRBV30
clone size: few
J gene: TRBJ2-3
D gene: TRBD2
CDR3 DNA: TGTGCCTGGAGTGTAGGGCTAGCGGGAACCAGGCTTCCAGATACGCAGTATTTT
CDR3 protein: CAWSVGLAGTRLPDTQYF

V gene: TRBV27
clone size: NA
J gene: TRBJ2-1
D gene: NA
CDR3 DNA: TGTGCCAGCAGTTTTAGTCTAAAACATAATGAGCAGTTCTTC
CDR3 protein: CASSFSLKHNEQFF

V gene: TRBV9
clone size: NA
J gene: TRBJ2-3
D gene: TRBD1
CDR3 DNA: TGTGCCAGCAGCGAAGGACAGGGGAGAGATACGCAGTATTTT
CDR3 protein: CASSEGQGRDTQYF

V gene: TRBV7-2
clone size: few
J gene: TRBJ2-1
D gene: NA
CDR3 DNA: TGTGCCAGCAGCTTCGCCGGAGGGATAAGCATAGAGCAGTTCTTC
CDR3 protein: CASSFAGGISIEQFF

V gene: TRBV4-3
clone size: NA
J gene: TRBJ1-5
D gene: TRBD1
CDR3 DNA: TGCGCCAGCAGCCAAGATATGGGCAGGGGGAATCAGCCCCAGCATTTT
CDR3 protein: CASSQDMGRGNQPQHF

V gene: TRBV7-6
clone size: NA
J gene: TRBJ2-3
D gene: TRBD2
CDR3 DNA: TGTGCCAGCAGCGTCCGTCCTTTGACTAGCGGAATAAGCACAGATACGCAGTATTTT
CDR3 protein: CASSVRPLTSGISTDTQYF

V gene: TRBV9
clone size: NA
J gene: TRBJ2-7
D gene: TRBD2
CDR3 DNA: TGTGCCAGCAAACCTAGCGGGGGAAGTTCCGAGCAGTACTTC
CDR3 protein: CASKPSGGSSEQYF

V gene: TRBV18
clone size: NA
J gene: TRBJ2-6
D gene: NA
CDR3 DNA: TGTGCCAGCTCACCCCGTTACGCAGGGGCCAACGTCCTGACTTTC
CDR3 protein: CASSPRYAGANVLTF

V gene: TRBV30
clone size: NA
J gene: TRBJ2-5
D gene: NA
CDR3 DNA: TGTGCCTGGAGTGTGGCAGAGACCCAGTACTTC
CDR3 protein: CAWSVAETQYF

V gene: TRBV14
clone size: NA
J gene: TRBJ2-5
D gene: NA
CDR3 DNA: TGTGCCAGCAGCCACGCAGCCTCGGAGACCCAGTACTTC
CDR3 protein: CASSHAASETQYF

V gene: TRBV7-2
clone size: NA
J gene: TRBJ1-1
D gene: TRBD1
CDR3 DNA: TGTGCCAGCAGTACCCCGGACAGGGGGACCACTGAAGCTTTCTTT
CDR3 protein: CASSTPDRGTTEAFF

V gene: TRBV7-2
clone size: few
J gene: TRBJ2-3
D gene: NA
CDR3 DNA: TGTGCCAGCAGCCCCGTCCGAGATACGCAGTATTTT
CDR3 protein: CASSPVRDTQYF

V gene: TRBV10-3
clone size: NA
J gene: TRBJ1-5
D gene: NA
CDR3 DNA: TGTGCCATCAGGACCGACAGGAATCAGCCCCAGCATTTT
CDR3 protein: CAIRTDRNQPQHF

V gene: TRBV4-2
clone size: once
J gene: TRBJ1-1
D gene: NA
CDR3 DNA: TGTGCCAGCAGCCAAGAAGGGGACCCGAACACTGAAGCTTTCTTT
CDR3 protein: CASSQEGDPNTEAFF

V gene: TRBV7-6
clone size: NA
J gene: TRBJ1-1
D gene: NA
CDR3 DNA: TGTGCCAGCAGCTCGATCCCAAACACTGAAGCTTTCTTT
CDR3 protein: CASSSIPNTEAFF

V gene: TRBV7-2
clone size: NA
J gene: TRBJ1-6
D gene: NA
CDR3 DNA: TGTGCCAGCAGCTTACAGAATTCACCCCTCCACTTT
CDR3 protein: CASSLQNSPLHF

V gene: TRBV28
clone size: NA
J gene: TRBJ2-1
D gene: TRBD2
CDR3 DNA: TGTGCCAGCAGGATAGGGACTAGCGACAATGAGCAGTTCTTC
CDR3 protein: CASRIGTSDNEQFF

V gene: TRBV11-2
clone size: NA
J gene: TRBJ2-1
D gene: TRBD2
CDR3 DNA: TGTGCCAGCAGCTCGATAAGGTCTAGCGGCGTCTCCTACAATGAGCAGTTCTTC
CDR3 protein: CASSSIRSSGVSYNEQFF

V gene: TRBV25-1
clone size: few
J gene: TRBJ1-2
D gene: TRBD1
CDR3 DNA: TGTGCCAGCAGTGGACAGGGTTTTGGCTACACCTTC
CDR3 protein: CASSGQGFGYTF

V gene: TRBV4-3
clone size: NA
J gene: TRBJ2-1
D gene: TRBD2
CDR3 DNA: TGCGCCAGCAGCCAAAGCGGGGGGAGCAATGAGCAGTTCTTC
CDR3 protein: CASSQSGGSNEQFF

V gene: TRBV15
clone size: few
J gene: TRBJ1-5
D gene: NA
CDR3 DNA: TGTGCCACCAGCAGAGGAGCTCAGCCCCAGCATTTT
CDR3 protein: CATSRGAQPQHF

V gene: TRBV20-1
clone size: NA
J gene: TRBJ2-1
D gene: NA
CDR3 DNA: TGCAGTGCCCCGGGTGTTGGTGAGCAGTTCTTC
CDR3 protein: CSAPGVGEQFF

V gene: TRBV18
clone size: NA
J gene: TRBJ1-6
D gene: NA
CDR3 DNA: TGTGCCAGCTCACCCTTCGCGGGGGCTGGGAATTCACCCCTCCACTTT
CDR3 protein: CASSPFAGAGNSPLHF

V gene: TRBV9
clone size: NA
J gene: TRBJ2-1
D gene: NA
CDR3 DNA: TGTGCCAGCAGCGTATTCGGCGGAAATGAGCAGTTCTTC
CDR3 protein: CASSVFGGNEQFF

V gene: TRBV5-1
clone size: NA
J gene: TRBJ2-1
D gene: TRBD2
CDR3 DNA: TGCGCCAGCAGCTTGACTAGCGGATACAATGAGCAGTTCTTC
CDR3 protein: CASSLTSGYNEQFF

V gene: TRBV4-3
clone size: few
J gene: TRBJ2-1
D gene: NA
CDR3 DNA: TGCGCCAGCAGCCAAGAATTAGGGGCCCCTAATGAGCAGTTCTTC
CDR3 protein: CASSQELGAPNEQFF

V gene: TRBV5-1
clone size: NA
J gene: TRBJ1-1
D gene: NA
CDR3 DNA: TGCGCCAGCAGCAAACAGGAGGCCAAGAACACTGAAGCTTTCTTT
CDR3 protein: CASSKQEAKNTEAFF

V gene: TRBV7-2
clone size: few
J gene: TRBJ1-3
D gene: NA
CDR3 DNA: TGTGCCAGCAGCCCCAACAGGGTATCAGGAAACACCATATATTTT
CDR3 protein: CASSPNRVSGNTIYF

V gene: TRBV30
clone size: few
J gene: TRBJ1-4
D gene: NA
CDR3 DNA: TGTGCCTGGACCTCGGGGGCGAAACTGTTTTTT
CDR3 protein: CAWTSGAKLFF

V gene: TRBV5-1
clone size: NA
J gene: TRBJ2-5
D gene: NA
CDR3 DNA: TGCGCCAGCAGTGGGGAGGCTCGGGGGACCCAGTACTTC
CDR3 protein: CASSGEARGTQYF

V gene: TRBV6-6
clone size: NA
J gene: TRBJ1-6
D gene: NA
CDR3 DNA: TGTGCCAGCAGTTCCACGGGGATTCACGGGTCACCCCTCCACTTT
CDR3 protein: CASSSTGIHGSPLHF

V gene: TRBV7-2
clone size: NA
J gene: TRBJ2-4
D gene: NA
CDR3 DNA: TGTGCCAGCAGCTTAATGAGTAGCGGCGTAGCCAAAAACATTCAGTACTTC
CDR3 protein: CASSLMSSGVAKNIQYF

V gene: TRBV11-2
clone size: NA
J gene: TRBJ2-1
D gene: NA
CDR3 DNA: TGTGCCAGCAGCTTAGTAGCCGGTTACAATGAGCAGTTCTTC
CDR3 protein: CASSLVAGYNEQFF